Sequencing of this TCR beta chain was carried out in a study of blood T cells in healthy people across ages. Findings of the study overall: Measured against age, TCR beta diversity per million T cells decreased in a roughly linear manner.

The CDR3 runs 14 residues. Germline V gives CDR1 SQVTM, CDR2 ANQGSEA. A remark on this clonotype: Its antigen is still unknown. Its ends do not fully match the called genes, so a read error is possible.

For the second PCR, which ran for 7 to 11 cycles, a sample-barcoded 5' primer and a J-beta primer mix were used. MiXCR was run by TCRdb on the 5' RACE reads, yielding one entry per CDR3 protein. The table has hundreds of thousands of distinct CDR3 sequences, 40% to 50% seen once. This clonotype was obtained from a man older than 75 in good health. Sequenced material: blood. V and J are TRBV29-1 and TRBJ2-1; 9 bases are shared with TRBD2. The chain's CDR3 is CSARRGLAYNERFF. The CDR3 DNA follows: TGCAGCGCTCGACGGGGACTAGCTTACAATGAGCGGTTCTTC.